The rows below give T cell receptor beta chains drawn from one sample of a study of control samples from healthy donors and cancer patients. Generated by immunoSEQ multiplex PCR, the TCRdb table keeps only in-frame clones and is missing some. Seen here are about 150,000 clones, 80% to 95% observed once, and the top ten hold less than 0.75%. Source material: blood. The receptors were sampled from a woman in her twenties or thirties in good health. Each CDR3 is given with its conserved first and last residue. Fields, in order: CDR3 length, J gene, V gene, clone size, CDR3 protein. Clone size is shown for a subset of rows, as once, few, many or a class of expanded clone.

14	TRBJ2-4	TRBV5-1	-	CASSSRDRIDIQYF
14	TRBJ1-5	TRBV2	-	CASGEVGGNQPQHF
15	TRBJ2-1	TRBV4-1	-	CASSQGVPDWDEQFF
16	TRBJ2-2	TRBV27	-	CASSGGGNLWSGELFF
15	TRBJ2-3	TRBV6-5	once	CASRESGTSTDTQYF
19	TRBJ2-6	TRBV6-2/TRBV6-3	-	CASSLRDRGGITGANVLTF
15	TRBJ1-1	TRBV28	-	CATLRSGSQNTEAFF
13	TRBJ2-5	TRBV14	-	CASSQGQGGTQYF
15	TRBJ1-4	TRBV5-6	once	CASSLVQGTNEKLFF
17	TRBJ2-7	TRBV7-6	-	CASSLHLAGESSYEQYF
14	TRBJ2-7	TRBV11-2	-	CASRYGPAPYEQYF
15	TRBJ2-7	TRBV5-5	few	CASSLRVGPSYEQYF
12	TRBJ2-7	TRBV28	once	CASSLTGAEQYF
19	TRBJ1-1	TRBV14	-	CASRPLDSLAPNGDTEAFF
11	TRBJ1-1	TRBV25-1	-	CASSGRGLAFF
15	TRBJ2-7	TRBV9	-	CASSVDGSKSYEQYF
17	TRBJ2-4	TRBV28	-	CASSDPLREYAKNIQYF
16	TRBJ2-5	TRBV19	-	CASSIGGLAGQETQYF
17	TRBJ2-1	TRBV24-1	-	CATSDLETSGRANEQFF
15	TRBJ1-2	TRBV9	once	CASSVDGRVDYGYTF
15	TRBJ2-7	TRBV28	-	CASSHAGTNAYEQYF
14	TRBJ2-7	TRBV5-6	-	CASSSRQGVTRMNF
16	TRBJ2-1	TRBV27	-	CASSRWGDRGPNEQFF
15	TRBJ1-4	TRBV6-2/TRBV6-3	once	CASSFPGTEMGKLFF
14	TRBJ2-7	TRBV20-1	-	CSASRSGDSYEQYF
14	TRBJ1-3	TRBV19	-	CASSRGGGGNTIYF
13	TRBJ1-5	TRBV19	-	CASTGQSNQPQHF
13	TRBJ2-1	TRBV4-1	few	CASSLVRENEQFF
14	TRBJ2-3	TRBV19	-	CASSQGLSTDTQYF
14	TRBJ2-7	TRBV4-1	-	CASSWDRGGYEQYF
15	TRBJ2-3	TRBV10-1	-	CASIPLAGSTDTQYF
15	TRBJ1-4	TRBV10-2	-	CASSGTAATNEKLFF
18	TRBJ1-3	TRBV3-1/TRBV3-2	-	CASSPTGTGGAYGNTIYF
14	TRBJ1-4	TRBV7-9	-	CATRSPGTHEKLFF
14	TRBJ1-1	TRBV5-4	-	CASSEGQGGTEAFF
13	TRBJ1-5	TRBV7-2	-	CASSLAVGQPQHF
15	TRBJ2-4	TRBV19	-	CASSPGDQGKNIQYF
16	TRBJ2-1	TRBV2	-	CASRPLSGSSYNEQFF
14	TRBJ2-1	TRBV6-5	-	CASPGQDVSNEQFF
18	TRBJ1-3	TRBV7-9	-	CASSTQPGDRGYRNTIYF
14	TRBJ2-7	TRBV5-1	-	CASRSGTSAYEQYF
16	TRBJ2-7	TRBV7-9	-	CASSLASGTTPYEQYF
15	TRBJ2-3	TRBV4-1	once	CASSQDPGRADTQYF
13	TRBJ1-1	TRBV6-5	-	CASSRTGNTEAFF
13	TRBJ2-5	TRBV7-3	-	CASSSGSQETQYF
14	TRBJ2-1	TRBV7-9	-	CASSFGTSFNEQFF
14	TRBJ2-3	TRBV24-1	-	CATGTGVDTDTQYF
14	TRBJ1-5	TRBV27	few	CASSPAGSNQPQHF
13	TRBJ1-5	TRBV10-3	-	CAISSGDNQPQHF